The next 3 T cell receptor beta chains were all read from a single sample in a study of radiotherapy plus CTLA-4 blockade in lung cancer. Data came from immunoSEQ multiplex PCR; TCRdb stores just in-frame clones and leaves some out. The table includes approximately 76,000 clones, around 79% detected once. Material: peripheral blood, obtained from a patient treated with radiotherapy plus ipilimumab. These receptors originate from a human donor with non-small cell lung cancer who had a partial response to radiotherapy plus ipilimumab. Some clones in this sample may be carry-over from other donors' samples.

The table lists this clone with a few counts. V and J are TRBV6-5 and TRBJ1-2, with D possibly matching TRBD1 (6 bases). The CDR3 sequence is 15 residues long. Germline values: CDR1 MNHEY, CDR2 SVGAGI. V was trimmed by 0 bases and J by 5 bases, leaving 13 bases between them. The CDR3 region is CASSYSTGIGYGYTF. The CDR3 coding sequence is TGTGCCAGCAGTTACTCCACAGGGATCGGGTATGGCTACACCTTC.

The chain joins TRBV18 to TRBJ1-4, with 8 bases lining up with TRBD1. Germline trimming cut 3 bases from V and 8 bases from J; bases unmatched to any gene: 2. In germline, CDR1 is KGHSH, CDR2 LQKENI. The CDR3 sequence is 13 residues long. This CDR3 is CASSPGQAEKLFF. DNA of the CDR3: TGTGCCAGCTCACCGGGACAGGCCGAAAAACTGTTTTTT.

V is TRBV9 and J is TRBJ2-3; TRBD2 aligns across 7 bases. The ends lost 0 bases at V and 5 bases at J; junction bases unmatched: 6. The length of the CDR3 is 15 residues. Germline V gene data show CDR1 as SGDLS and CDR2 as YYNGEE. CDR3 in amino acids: CASSVGAVAGDTQYF. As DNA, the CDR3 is TGTGCCAGCAGCGTAGGAGCAGTAGCGGGAGATACGCAGTATTTT.